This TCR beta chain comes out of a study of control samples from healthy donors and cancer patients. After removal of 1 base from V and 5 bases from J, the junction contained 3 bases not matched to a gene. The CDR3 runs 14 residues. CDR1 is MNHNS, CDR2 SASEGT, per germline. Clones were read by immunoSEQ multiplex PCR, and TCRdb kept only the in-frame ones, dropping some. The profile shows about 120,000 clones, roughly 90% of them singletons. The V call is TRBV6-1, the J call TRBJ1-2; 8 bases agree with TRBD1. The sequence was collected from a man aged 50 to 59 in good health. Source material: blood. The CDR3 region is CASSEDRGYYGYTF. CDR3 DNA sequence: TGTGCCAGCAGTGAAGACAGGGGGTATTATGGCTACACCTTC.